What follows describes a single T cell receptor (beta chain). Its antigen is unidentified. This specimen belongs to a study of STAT5B mutations in CD4+ large granular lymphocyte leukemia. About the study: Healthy donors showed HLA-associated enrichment of the CDR3 'QG' motif. Study outcomes and limitations: Main leukemic clonotypes were patient-specific, but approximately 27% appeared at low frequency elsewhere.

Repertoires were generated with immunoSEQ multiplex PCR, while TCRdb's copy carries only in-frame clones and drops some. This table has around 35,000 clones, approximately 67% appearing once. Germline V gene lookup returns CDR1 KGHSH and CDR2 LQKENI. The V and J ends lost 5 bases and 0 bases respectively, with 11 bases between them. The CDR3 contains 15 residues. Buffy coats from healthy blood donors served as controls. The rearrangement links TRBV18 to TRBJ1-5; D is unclear. This TCR was sampled from a human donor in good health. Sequencing was carried out using CD4+ T cells from blood buffy coats. CDR3 residues: CASSSSAPSNQPQHF. CDR3 bases: TGTGCCAGCTCATCCTCCGCACCTAGCAATCAGCCCCAGCATTTT.